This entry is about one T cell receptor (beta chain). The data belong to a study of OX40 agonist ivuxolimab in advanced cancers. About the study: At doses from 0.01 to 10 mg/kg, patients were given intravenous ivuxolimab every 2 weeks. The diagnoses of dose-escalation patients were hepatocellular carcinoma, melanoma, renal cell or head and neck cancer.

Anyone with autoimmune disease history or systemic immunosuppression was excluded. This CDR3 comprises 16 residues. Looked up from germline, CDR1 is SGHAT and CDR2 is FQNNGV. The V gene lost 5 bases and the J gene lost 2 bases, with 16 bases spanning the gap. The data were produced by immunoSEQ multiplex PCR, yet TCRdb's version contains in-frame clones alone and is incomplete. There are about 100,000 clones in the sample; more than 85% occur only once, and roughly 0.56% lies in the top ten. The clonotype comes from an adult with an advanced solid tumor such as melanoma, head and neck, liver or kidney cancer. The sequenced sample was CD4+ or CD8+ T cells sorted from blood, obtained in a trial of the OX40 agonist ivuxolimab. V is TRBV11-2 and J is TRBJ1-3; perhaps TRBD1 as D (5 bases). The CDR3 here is CASSPRVGAPGNTIYF. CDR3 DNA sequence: TGTGCCAGCAGCCCTAGGGTTGGGGCCCCTGGAAACACCATATATTTT.